Listed below are T cell receptor beta chains from one sample, sequenced in a study of cytomegalovirus exposure and HLA in healthy donors. Measured with immunoSEQ multiplex PCR; TCRdb has only the in-frame clones, and not every one. The sample carries 210,000 or so clones, about 80% recorded once. Sequenced input: PBMCs. Source of these receptors: a man aged 35-49 years in good health and CMV-seronegative. Both conserved end residues are part of each CDR3. D genes are given only for firm matches. Size is omitted from some rows. Given values are once, few, many or a class for expanded clones.

V gene	clone size	J gene	D gene	CDR3 protein	CDR3 DNA
TRBV19	NA	TRBJ1-2	TRBD1	CASIPPGTVGGYTF	TGTGCCAGTATCCCCCCCGGGACAGTAGGTGGCTACACCTTC
TRBV2	NA	TRBJ1-2	TRBD1	CASSEDRKNYGYTF	TGTGCCAGCAGTGAGGACAGGAAGAACTATGGCTACACCTTC
TRBV27	NA	TRBJ2-7	TRBD1	CASSTPGQTFYEQYF	TGTGCCAGCAGTACTCCGGGACAGACCTTCTACGAGCAGTACTTC
TRBV13	NA	TRBJ2-1	NA	CASSPKGQRVLDEQFF	TGTGCCAGCAGCCCCAAAGGGCAGAGGGTCCTCGATGAGCAGTTCTTC
TRBV5-1	NA	TRBJ1-2	TRBD1	CASSWGDRGYGYTF	TGCGCCAGCAGCTGGGGGGACAGGGGCTATGGCTACACCTTC
TRBV6-1	few	TRBJ1-2	NA	CASSELHFQGTPYGYTF	TGTGCCAGCAGTGAGTTGCATTTCCAAGGGACACCTTATGGCTACACCTTC
TRBV28	NA	TRBJ1-2	TRBD1	CASTPTGDRVYYGYTF	TGTGCCAGCACCCCAACTGGGGACAGGGTTTACTATGGCTACACCTTC
TRBV5-1	NA	TRBJ2-7	NA	CASSLYPFSYEQYF	TGCGCCAGCAGCTTGTATCCGTTCTCCTACGAGCAGTACTTC
TRBV6-4	NA	TRBJ1-2	NA	CASSGSLPYGYTF	TGTGCCAGCAGTGGTAGTTTACCCTATGGCTACACCTTC
TRBV29-1	NA	TRBJ1-2	NA	CSVGQGIGYTF	TGCAGCGTTGGACAAGGTATTGGCTACACCTTC
TRBV4-3	NA	TRBJ2-4	NA	CASSQDLRGVNIQYF	TGCGCCAGCAGCCAAGATTTAAGGGGCGTTAACATTCAGTACTTC
TRBV5-6	NA	TRBJ1-2	NA	CASSPSGVGYGYTF	TGTGCCAGCAGCCCCTCAGGGGTTGGCTATGGCTACACCTTC
TRBV28	few	TRBJ1-1	NA	CASPPPGVGYTEAFF	TGTGCCAGCCCCCCCCCGGGAGTTGGGTACACTGAAGCTTTCTTT
TRBV9	once	TRBJ2-1	TRBD2	CASSVTGLAVYNEQFF	TGTGCCAGCAGCGTAACGGGCCTAGCGGTCTACAATGAGCAGTTCTTC
TRBV7-2	NA	TRBJ2-2	TRBD2	CASTSGSNTGELFF	TGTGCCAGCACTAGCGGTTCTAACACCGGGGAGCTGTTTTTT
TRBV29-1	NA	TRBJ1-4	TRBD1	CSVDPTGTGQLFF	TGCAGCGTTGACCCGACCGGGACAGGTCAACTGTTTTTT
TRBV27	NA	TRBJ2-5	TRBD2	CASSFSREGPGETQYF	TGTGCCAGCAGTTTTAGTCGGGAGGGCCCGGGGGAGACCCAGTACTTC
TRBV9	NA	TRBJ1-2	NA	CASSEGGGYGYTF	TGTGCCAGCAGCGAGGGGGGGGGCTATGGCTACACCTTC
TRBV7-2	NA	TRBJ1-5	TRBD1	CASSSGQGGQPQHF	TGTGCCAGCAGCTCGGGACAGGGCGGTCAGCCCCAGCATTTT
TRBV5-1	NA	TRBJ2-7	NA	CASSLLGAEQYF	TGCGCCAGCAGCCTACTAGGAGCCGAGCAGTACTTC
TRBV7-6	NA	TRBJ2-5	TRBD1	CASRSTGQGGETQYF	TGTGCCAGCAGAAGCACCGGACAGGGCGGCGAGACCCAGTACTTC
TRBV4-3	NA	TRBJ1-1	NA	CASSQDPVLNTEAFF	TGCGCCAGCAGCCAAGACCCAGTTCTGAACACTGAAGCTTTCTTT
TRBV28	NA	TRBJ2-1	NA	CASSRGVDEQFF	TGTGCCAGCAGTCGCGGGGTCGATGAGCAGTTCTTC
TRBV5-8	NA	TRBJ2-2	TRBD2	CASSLLAGVAGELFF	TGTGCCAGCAGCTTGTTGGCGGGAGTGGCCGGGGAGCTGTTTTTT
TRBV19	NA	TRBJ1-2	TRBD1	CASSPRTGFLDYGYTF	TGTGCCAGTAGTCCCCGGACAGGGTTTTTGGACTATGGCTACACCTTC
TRBV27	NA	TRBJ2-7	TRBD2	CASSFGLAGSYEQYF	TGTGCCAGCAGTTTCGGACTAGCTGGCAGCTACGAGCAGTACTTC
TRBV15	NA	TRBJ1-1	TRBD1	CATSVDRAVAEAFF	TGTGCCACCAGCGTAGACAGGGCTGTCGCTGAAGCTTTCTTT
TRBV27	few	TRBJ1-2	NA	CASSLGGGHFGSYGYTF	TGTGCCAGCAGTTTAGGGGGGGGCCATTTTGGGTCCTATGGCTACACCTTC
TRBV5-6	NA	TRBJ2-5	TRBD1	CASSPAGTGGLETQYF	TGTGCCAGCAGCCCCGCCGGGACAGGGGGCCTAGAGACCCAGTACTTC
TRBV7-3	NA	TRBJ1-1	NA	CASSSDRGTEAFF	TGTGCCAGCAGCTCCGACAGAGGTACTGAAGCTTTCTTT
TRBV5-1	once	TRBJ2-2	TRBD2	CASSLAGGGRTGELFF	TGCGCCAGCAGCTTGGCCGGCGGGGGGAGGACCGGGGAGCTGTTTTTT
TRBV9	NA	TRBJ2-3	NA	CASSVALQRTYTQYF	TGTGCCAGCAGCGTAGCTTTGCAACGGACATATACGCAGTATTTT
TRBV27	few	TRBJ1-5	NA	CASGIQGYSNQPQHF	TGTGCCAGCGGGATACAGGGTTATAGCAATCAGCCCCAGCATTTT
TRBV7-9	few	TRBJ2-5	TRBD1	CASSSSGRGHGETQYF	TGTGCCAGCAGCTCATCCGGCAGGGGGCACGGAGAGACCCAGTACTTC
TRBV18	NA	TRBJ2-1	TRBD1	CASSLGGQGLHEQFF	TGTGCCAGCTCGCTAGGGGGACAGGGGCTCCATGAGCAGTTCTTC
TRBV5-1	once	TRBJ2-1	NA	CASSLSGDEQFF	TGCGCCAGCAGCTTGAGCGGCGATGAGCAGTTCTTC